This T cell receptor (beta chain) appears in the sequencing data of a study of glioma-infiltrating T cells after dendritic cell vaccination. Study details: Three intradermal dendritic cell vaccine injections were given every two weeks. Whole-study results and caveats: TCR clonality showed no direct relationship with survival.

Germline values: CDR1 ENHRY, CDR2 SYGVKD. Trimming took 10 bases from V and 6 from J; bases not matched to a gene: 9. The CDR3 loop spans 13 amino acids. Remarks on this clone: As yet, its antigen is unknown.

The primer mix had 60 V beta and 13 J beta primers. Clones were sequenced by immunoSEQ multiplex PCR, and TCRdb holds only the in-frame ones, with some missing. The sample consists of 75,000 to 100,000 clones, 79% of them appearing once. This chain uses TRBV10-3 with TRBJ1-2; TRBD1 agrees at 9 bases. Sequenced here: blood, sampled before dendritic cell vaccination. This sequence originates from a human donor with glioblastoma. CDR3 in DNA: TGTGCCACCGGGGACAGGGAAGAGGATGGCTACACCTTC. It encodes CATGDREEDGYTF.